This TCR beta chain was observed in a study of T cells after yellow fever vaccination. This CDR3 comprises 14 residues. CDR1 and CDR2 from the germline V gene are SGHTA and FQGTGA. V lost 2 bases, J lost 5 bases, and 4 bases stayed unmatched. TCRdb recomputed calls from the 5' RACE reads with MiXCR, one row per CDR3 protein. This table has roughly 260,000 distinct CDR3 sequences, over 10% appearing once. With regard to this clonotype: What it binds is not known.

Study results and limitations: FACS-sorted repertoires could harbor abundant contaminating bulk-population clonotypes. Most primary-vaccination clones reappeared after the booster (around 95% CD4, 88% CD8). Overall, a small share of clonotypes was seen in both CD4 and CD8 compartments.

The specimen comprised CD4+ T cells sorted from PBMCs, sampled 45 days after the yellow fever booster vaccination. The rearrangement uses TRBV7-3 and TRBJ2-3; 7 bases align to TRBD2. This TCR derives from a man aged 25-45 years who received the YFV17D yellow fever vaccine. The CDR3 DNA is TGTGCCAGCAGCTTAGCGGGAGCGAGAGATACGCAGTATTTT. This translates into CASSLAGARDTQYF.